This T cell receptor beta chain was observed in a study of T-cell reconstitution after alpha-beta-depleted transplantation in children (dated by TCRdb to about 2016). A note on the overall study: Using TCR repertoire profiling, the study quantitatively followed how T-cell immune reconstitution unfolded in children after TCRalphabeta/CD19-depleted allogeneic hematopoietic cell transplantation.

The library was built by means of PCR. Data came from an Illumina HiSeq 2500. TCR libraries were prepared with molecular barcoding, using unique molecular identifiers to normalize TCRbeta repertoire quantification. TCRdb reprocessed the public reads (quality trimming at Q25 with fastp, clone calling with MiXCR) and kept in-frame beta chains. Merged by CDR3 protein, the rows form single entries marked with the most common genes and DNA. For this sample there are about a million distinct CDR3 sequences; around 30% appear just once. The ten top clones hold roughly 27% of the sample. In light of the paper, this sample's treatment or condition label describes: allogeneic hematopoietic cell transplantation with graft depleted of TCRalphabeta T cells and CD19 B cells. The children who served as transplant recipients had been given grafts of TCRalphabeta/CD19-depleted allogeneic hematopoietic cells. As for this clonotype: The antigen it binds to is not known. Base qualities are not provided; no much larger clone lies one nucleotide away.

The research as a whole found: The frequencies of hyperexpanded clones fell over the following months, and after one year, T-cell counts and TCRbeta diversity were mostly attributed to newly produced T cells. The high TCRbeta diversity at day 60 in some patients was ascribed to recipient T cells and intrathymic progenitors that had survived conditioning. The apparently early recovery of alphabetaT-cell counts about two months after transplant reportedly depended on only several hundred rapidly expanded clones that came from non-depleted graft cells.

The germline V gene (reference sequence) yields DFQATT for CDR1 and SNEGSKA for CDR2. Relative to germline, V is missing 4 bases and J is missing 2 bases, with 10 bases of the junction outside any gene match. The CDR3 covers 15 residues, taking in both the cysteine and the phenylalanine. The sequence is cut down to CDR3 DNA, 45 bases in frame from base 1. Sequenced material: PBMCs, mostly from graft donor cells, taken 360 days after TCRalphabeta/CD19-depleted stem cell transplant. The V gene is TRBV20-1 and the J gene is TRBJ1-1; 7 central nucleotides agree with TRBD1. The sequence was collected from a boy under two years old who had a stem cell transplant for SCID, so the T cells may come from the graft donor. The CDR3: CSAIRTGSANTEAFF. Read as DNA, the sequence is TGCAGTGCTATCCGGACAGGAAGCGCCAACACTGAAGCTTTCTTT.